A selection of T cell receptor beta chains follows, all from one sample in a study of beta chain features in type 1 diabetes. TCRdb keeps only in-frame clones here, not all; method: immunoSEQ multiplex PCR. Of more than 550,000 clones listed, more than 12% were seen once; the top ten hold just under 0.04%. The source material was naive CD4+ T cells from blood. These receptors came from a man aged 18 to 29 with type 1 diabetes. Each CDR3 is given with its conserved first and last residue. Fields, in order: V gene, D gene, clone size, J gene, CDR3 protein, CDR3 DNA. A D gene is named only where the DNA matches it firmly. Not every row has a clone size; where given, it reads once, few, many or a size class.

TRBV7-6	TRBD2	.	TRBJ2-7	CASSRLLAGVYEQYF	TGTGCCAGCAGCCGGTTACTAGCGGGAGTGTACGAGCAGTACTTC
TRBV6-5	.	few	TRBJ1-2	CASSYREHYGYTF	TGTGCCAGCAGTTACCGGGAGCACTATGGCTACACCTTC
TRBV5-4	.	few	TRBJ2-3	CASSPNQLDTDTQYF	TGTGCCAGCAGCCCGAACCAATTAGACACAGATACGCAGTATTTT
TRBV25-1	TRBD1	.	TRBJ1-2	CASSGTGGEGYTF	TGTGCCAGCAGTGGGACAGGGGGCGAGGGCTACACCTTC
TRBV11-2	TRBD2	few	TRBJ2-1	CASSHLRSGTYNEQFF	TGTGCCAGCAGCCACCTTCGTAGCGGGACCTACAATGAGCAGTTCTTC
TRBV7-9	.	.	TRBJ2-3	CASRDRDTGSGTDTQYF	TGTGCCAGCAGGGACCGAGATACAGGGTCTGGCACAGATACGCAGTATTTT
TRBV5-4	.	few	TRBJ2-1	CASSLRNEQFF	TGTGCCAGCAGCTTGCGCAATGAGCAGTTCTTC
TRBV5-4	.	.	TRBJ2-1	CASSSGARLADAYNEQFF	TGTGCCAGCAGCTCGGGGGCGAGATTGGCGGACGCTTACAATGAGCAGTTCTTC
TRBV9	.	few	TRBJ2-7	CASSAHSTTYEQYF	TGTGCCAGCAGCGCCCACAGCACTACCTACGAGCAGTACTTC
TRBV6-5	TRBD2	few	TRBJ2-3	CASGAGGPRDTQYF	TGTGCCAGCGGAGCGGGAGGGCCCAGGGATACGCAGTATTTT
TRBV7-9	.	.	TRBJ1-2	CASSLHMGGYGYTF	TGTGCCAGCAGCCTCCACATGGGAGGCTATGGCTACACCTTC
TRBV7-9	.	few	TRBJ1-2	CASSPSDSRFYGYTF	TGTGCCAGCAGCCCTTCGGACAGCCGCTTCTATGGCTACACCTTC
TRBV7-9	.	few	TRBJ1-1	CASSLDVLYSEAFF	TGTGCCAGCAGCTTAGATGTTCTGTACTCTGAAGCTTTCTTT
TRBV2	.	.	TRBJ2-2	CASSEDRVDGELFF	TGTGCCAGCAGTGAAGACAGGGTTGACGGGGAGCTGTTTTTT
TRBV30	.	few	TRBJ2-1	CAWSLGPREQFF	TGTGCCTGGAGTCTGGGGCCACGAGAGCAGTTCTTC
TRBV4-2	TRBD1	few	TRBJ1-2	CASSQPGQPLYGYTF	TGTGCCAGCAGCCAGCCGGGACAGCCTCTCTATGGCTACACCTTC
TRBV28	.	few	TRBJ2-7	CASSSHEQYF	TGTGCCAGCAGTTCCCACGAGCAGTACTTC
TRBV6-6	.	.	TRBJ1-2	CASRQDPRAYGYTF	TGTGCCAGCCGGCAGGACCCTCGGGCCTATGGCTACACCTTC
TRBV9	TRBD2	.	TRBJ2-4	CASSVTTGLAGEFGKNIQYF	TGTGCCAGCAGCGTAACTACGGGACTAGCGGGGGAATTTGGCAAAAACATTCAGTACTTC
TRBV7-2	TRBD2	few	TRBJ2-1	CASSFLAGEGNEQFF	TGTGCCAGCAGCTTTTTAGCGGGAGAGGGGAATGAGCAGTTCTTC
TRBV2	.	few	TRBJ2-2	CASSELVAGELFF	TGTGCCAGCAGTGAGCTGGTTGCCGGGGAGCTGTTTTTT
TRBV4-2	TRBD2	few	TRBJ2-2	CASSQIGAGAGELFF	TGTGCCAGCAGCCAGATCGGAGCGGGGGCCGGGGAGCTGTTTTTT
TRBV5-1	.	few	TRBJ2-4	CASSLDGKNIQYF	TGCGCCAGCAGCTTGGATGGCAAAAACATTCAGTACTTC
TRBV9	TRBD2	few	TRBJ2-5	CASSKRSERGRFQETQYF	TGTGCCAGCAGCAAACGATCAGAGCGGGGGCGTTTCCAAGAGACCCAGTACTTC
TRBV7-2	.	.	TRBJ1-2	CASSAGTDYGYTF	TGTGCCAGCAGCGCCGGGACGGATTATGGCTACACCTTC
TRBV2	TRBD1	few	TRBJ2-2	CASRADRVKVTGELFF	TGTGCCAGCAGGGCGGACAGGGTGAAGGTCACCGGGGAGCTGTTTTTT
TRBV7-2	.	few	TRBJ1-2	CASSSTGARGYTF	TGTGCCAGCAGCTCGACAGGCGCCCGGGGCTACACCTTC
TRBV15	TRBD1	few	TRBJ1-4	CATSRDQTRQGIGEKLFF	TGTGCCACCAGCAGAGACCAAACGCGACAGGGCATTGGTGAAAAACTGTTTTTT
TRBV30	.	.	TRBJ2-6	CAWSVSGANVLTF	TGTGCCTGGAGTGTGTCTGGGGCCAACGTCCTGACTTTC
TRBV11-2	.	few	TRBJ1-1	CASSLQMNTEAFF	TGTGCCAGCAGCTTACAGATGAACACTGAAGCTTTCTTT
TRBV30	TRBD2	few	TRBJ2-3	CAWSAAGLAATDTQYF	TGTGCCTGGAGTGCCGCGGGACTAGCGGCCACAGATACGCAGTATTTT
TRBV30	.	.	TRBJ2-5	CARGSQETQYF	TGTGCCCGCGGGTCCCAAGAGACCCAGTACTTC
TRBV23-1	.	few	TRBJ2-2	CASSQSEAGERSTTGELFF	TGCGCCAGCAGTCAATCGGAAGCAGGGGAACGCTCAACCACCGGGGAGCTGTTTTTT
TRBV7-2	.	.	TRBJ2-1	CASSLGQQFF	TGTGCCAGCAGCTTGGGGCAACAGTTCTTC
TRBV4-1	.	few	TRBJ1-4	CASSQGGQSATNEKLFF	TGCGCCAGCAGCCAAGGAGGACAGAGTGCAACTAATGAAAAACTGTTTTTT
TRBV11-2	TRBD1	few	TRBJ2-1	CASSPLTGGNEQFF	TGTGCCAGCAGTCCACTTACAGGGGGCAATGAGCAGTTCTTC
TRBV21-1	.	.	TRBJ2-4	CASTIGLAKNIQYF	TGTGCCAGTACTATTGGACTAGCCAAAAACATTCAGTACTTC
TRBV7-2	TRBD2	few	TRBJ2-7	CASSLAGLASYEQYF	TGTGCCAGCAGCTTAGCGGGACTAGCAAGCTACGAGCAGTACTTC
TRBV7-2	.	.	TRBJ2-5	CASSFVGPGQETQYF	TGTGCCAGCAGCTTTGTGGGCCCGGGCCAAGAGACCCAGTACTTC
TRBV4-1	.	.	TRBJ2-3	CASSTTRGSVDTQYF	TGCGCCAGCAGCACGACTAGGGGGAGTGTAGATACGCAGTATTTT
TRBV7-2	.	.	TRBJ2-2	CASSARTASVAGELFF	TGTGCCAGCAGCGCCCGGACAGCTAGCGTCGCCGGGGAGCTGTTTTTT
TRBV2	TRBD2	few	TRBJ2-3	CASRGASGSADTQYF	TGTGCCAGCAGGGGGGCTAGCGGGAGTGCAGATACGCAGTATTTT
TRBV28	TRBD1	few	TRBJ2-6	CASTLGQGSSGANVLTF	TGTGCCAGCACCCTTGGACAGGGCAGCTCTGGGGCCAACGTCCTGACTTTC
TRBV6-5	.	.	TRBJ1-5	CASSRGDINQPQHF	TGTGCCAGCAGTCGAGGGGACATCAATCAGCCCCAGCATTTT
TRBV14	TRBD2	few	TRBJ2-1	CASSQEKREGPYYNEQFF	TGTGCCAGCAGCCAAGAGAAGCGGGAGGGACCTTACTACAATGAGCAGTTCTTC
TRBV14	.	.	TRBJ2-4	CASSQDRQGLAKNIQYF	TGTGCCAGCAGCCAAGATCGACAGGGACTAGCCAAAAACATTCAGTACTTC
TRBV6-6	TRBD1	few	TRBJ1-4	CASIWTGEEKLFF	TGTGCCAGCATCTGGACAGGGGAAGAAAAACTGTTTTTT
TRBV5-1	.	few	TRBJ2-1	CASSLVPGSYNEQFF	TGCGCCAGCAGCTTGGTTCCGGGAAGCTACAATGAGCAGTTCTTC
TRBV30	TRBD1	.	TRBJ2-7	CAWRGPRTGSYEQYF	TGTGCCTGGAGGGGCCCCAGGACAGGGTCCTACGAGCAGTACTTC
TRBV27	TRBD2	few	TRBJ2-7	CASSFDGRAPYEQYF	TGTGCCAGCAGTTTCGACGGGAGGGCCCCCTACGAGCAGTACTTC
TRBV30	.	few	TRBJ2-2	CAWMSGELFF	TGTGCCTGGATGTCTGGGGAGCTGTTTTTT
TRBV5-1	TRBD2	few	TRBJ2-2	CASSIRGLADTGELFF	TGCGCCAGCAGCATTCGAGGACTAGCGGATACCGGGGAGCTGTTTTTT
TRBV6-5	TRBD1	.	TRBJ1-2	CASSLSGQSYGYTF	TGTGCCAGCAGTCTATCGGGACAGAGCTATGGCTACACCTTC
TRBV5-6	.	few	TRBJ1-6	CASSFEGHSPLHF	TGTGCCAGCAGCTTCGAGGGGCATTCACCCCTCCACTTT
TRBV28	.	.	TRBJ1-1	CASSPRRTEAFF	TGTGCCAGCAGCCCTAGACGCACTGAAGCTTTCTTT
TRBV7-2	TRBD2	.	TRBJ2-3	CASSFLGLAGVGWYF	TGTGCCAGCAGCTTCCTGGGACTAGCGGGAGTTGGTTGGTATTTT
TRBV29-1	TRBD1	.	TRBJ1-2	CSAAGRTGLRDGYTF	TGCAGCGCAGCTGGACGGACAGGGCTTAGAGATGGCTACACCTTC
TRBV29-1	.	.	TRBJ1-2	CSVAPTVNYGYTF	TGCAGCGTCGCGCCGACAGTCAACTATGGCTACACCTTC
TRBV10-3	.	.	TRBJ1-5	CAISEGNGQPQHF	TGTGCCATCAGTGAGGGGAACGGACAGCCCCAGCATTTT